Listed below are T cell receptor beta chains from one sample, sequenced in a study of CD4+ T cells in melanoma. Profiled with immunoSEQ multiplex PCR; TCRdb holds only in-frame clones, not every one. The sample includes more than 15,000 clones, approximately 76% of them seen just once. Sequenced sample: cells from a culture (not recorded whether cultured in vitro). Receptors were obtained from a human donor with melanoma. The conserved cysteine and the conserved F or W are not part of the CDR3 here. A D gene is named only where the DNA matches it firmly.

CDR3 length: 13; D gene: -; V gene: TRBV18; J gene: TRBJ2-7; CDR3 protein: ASSPGVAEYYEQY
CDR3 length: 10; D gene: -; V gene: TRBV5-1; J gene: TRBJ1-2; CDR3 protein: ASSLGYEGYT
CDR3 length: 13; D gene: TRBD1; V gene: TRBV15; J gene: -; CDR3 protein: ATSSGTARGYEQY
CDR3 length: 10; D gene: -; V gene: TRBV6-5; J gene: TRBJ2-3; CDR3 protein: ASIDKRGTQY
CDR3 length: 13; D gene: -; V gene: TRBV7-6; J gene: TRBJ2-3; CDR3 protein: ASSLDGDSTDTQY
CDR3 length: 12; D gene: -; V gene: TRBV7-6; J gene: TRBJ1-1; CDR3 protein: ASSLHLTNTEAF
CDR3 length: 14; D gene: -; V gene: TRBV14; J gene: TRBJ1-3; CDR3 protein: ASSQSRLRGRDTIY
CDR3 length: 13; D gene: -; V gene: TRBV5-1; J gene: TRBJ1-1; CDR3 protein: ASSLGIGPSTEAF
CDR3 length: 12; D gene: TRBD1; V gene: TRBV11-1; J gene: TRBJ1-1; CDR3 protein: ASTLLRTGTEAF
CDR3 length: 10; D gene: -; V gene: TRBV2; J gene: TRBJ2-3; CDR3 protein: ASSRDAIEGY
CDR3 length: 14; D gene: TRBD2; V gene: TRBV4-1; J gene: TRBJ2-5; CDR3 protein: ASSQDFGGGAETQY
CDR3 length: 14; D gene: TRBD2; V gene: TRBV7-8; J gene: TRBJ2-7; CDR3 protein: ASSAPWISGGDEQY
CDR3 length: 11; D gene: -; V gene: TRBV6-1; J gene: TRBJ1-1; CDR3 protein: ASSESQGGEAF
CDR3 length: 12; D gene: -; V gene: TRBV6-5; J gene: TRBJ1-5; CDR3 protein: ASSTPGGGQPQH
CDR3 length: 13; D gene: TRBD2; V gene: TRBV7-3; J gene: TRBJ2-3; CDR3 protein: ASSRSGGERDTQY
CDR3 length: 13; D gene: TRBD2; V gene: TRBV5-5; J gene: TRBJ2-1; CDR3 protein: ASSLLAGRGNEQF
CDR3 length: 11; D gene: -; V gene: TRBV5-1; J gene: TRBJ2-5; CDR3 protein: ASSSDPQETQY
CDR3 length: 11; D gene: -; V gene: TRBV11-2; J gene: TRBJ1-1; CDR3 protein: ASSFAEGTEAF
CDR3 length: 11; D gene: -; V gene: TRBV5-6; J gene: TRBJ1-2; CDR3 protein: ASSLPQGSGYT
CDR3 length: 9; D gene: TRBD1; V gene: TRBV20-1; J gene: TRBJ2-7; CDR3 protein: SANRGYEQY
CDR3 length: 13; D gene: TRBD1; V gene: TRBV19; J gene: TRBJ1-2; CDR3 protein: ASSPRRTGVYGYT
CDR3 length: 15; D gene: TRBD2; V gene: TRBV30; J gene: TRBJ2-1; CDR3 protein: AWSRLRTSGGHNEQF
CDR3 length: 13; D gene: TRBD2; V gene: TRBV6-1; J gene: TRBJ2-1; CDR3 protein: ASSVLAGAHNEQF
CDR3 length: 13; D gene: -; V gene: TRBV7-2; J gene: TRBJ2-2; CDR3 protein: ASSLVRTNTGELF
CDR3 length: 16; D gene: -; V gene: TRBV5-1; J gene: TRBJ1-6; CDR3 protein: ASSRLSPAAGGNSPLH
CDR3 length: 14; D gene: -; V gene: TRBV5-1; J gene: TRBJ1-1; CDR3 protein: ASSPRWGSLNTEAF
CDR3 length: 12; D gene: -; V gene: TRBV5-1; J gene: TRBJ2-3; CDR3 protein: ASSLEAGLDTQY
CDR3 length: 14; D gene: -; V gene: TRBV11-1; J gene: TRBJ2-7; CDR3 protein: ASSLMNSGLGYEQY
CDR3 length: 14; D gene: -; V gene: TRBV2; J gene: TRBJ1-5; CDR3 protein: ASSGVGGTRNQPQH